Listed here are 23 T cell receptor beta chains from one sample, sequenced in a study of T-cell reconstitution after alpha-beta-depleted transplantation in children. Construction of the TCRbeta library involved unique molecular identifiers. In TCRdb, the PCR reads were re-called with MiXCR into one record per CDR3 protein. The sample yields about 580,000 distinct CDR3 sequences, under 30% seen once. The sequencing used PBMCs, mostly from graft donor cells, collected 360 days after TCRalphabeta/CD19-depleted stem cell transplant. Source of these receptors: a boy under three years old who had a stem cell transplant for acute myeloid leukemia, so the T cells may come from the graft donor.

The rearrangement uses TRBV10-3 and TRBJ2-3; 9 bases align to TRBD2. The germline gives CDR1 ENHRY, CDR2 SYGVKD. After removal of 2 bases from V and 0 bases from J, the junction contained 0 bases not matched to a gene. CDR3 size: 15 residues. The CDR3 DNA sequence: TGTGCCATCAGTGAGGCGGGGGGGAGCACAGATACGCAGTATTTT. It encodes CAISEAGGSTDTQYF.

This clonotype was recorded at least ten times. This chain joins TRBV5-6 and TRBJ1-4, with D unclear. Trimming removed 1 base from V and 8 bases from J, with 6 bases in between. Germline V gene sequence: CDR1 SGHDT, CDR2 YYEEEE. The CDR3 totals 12 residues. The CDR3 sequence: CASSLYSEKLFF. CDR3 in DNA: TGTGCCAGCAGCTTGTATTCGGAAAAACTGTTTTTT.

At least ten counts were recorded for this clonotype. The rearrangement links TRBV12-3 or TRBV12-4 to TRBJ2-7, with 10 bases identical to TRBD2. J gave up 7 bases and V 6 bases, and 9 bases lay outside the gene matches. The CDR3 is 14 amino acids. CDR3 nucleotides: TGTGCCAGCAGGAATAGCGGGGGGCCTACGGAGCAGTACTTC. It is translated as CASRNSGGPTEQYF.

This clonotype was seen a handful of times. The V and J genes are TRBV27 and TRBJ2-1, with D uncertain. The CDR3 totals 13 residues. CDR1 and CDR2 from the germline V gene are MNHEY and SMNVEV (reference sequence). Deletions cut 6 bases from V and 4 bases from J, with 10 bases between. CDR3 in DNA: TGTGCCAGCAGACAGAATTTTTACAATGAGCAGTTCTTC. As protein: CASRQNFYNEQFF.

This clonotype has more than one count but fewer than ten. This chain links TRBV7-2 with TRBJ2-7; TRBD2 aligns across 7 bases. This CDR3 spans 15 amino acids. The V and J ends lost 2 bases and 7 bases, in that order; junction bases with no gene match: 11. Germline lookup yields CDR1 SGHTA and CDR2 FQGNSA. CDR3: CASSLTSGVVEEQYV. For the CDR3, the DNA is TGTGCCAGCAGCTTAACCAGCGGGGTGGTGGAGGAGCAGTACGTC.

Ten or more counts support this clonotype. The genes are TRBV28 and TRBJ1-1; D might be TRBD1 (6 bases). The CDR3 spans 16 residues. V was trimmed by 5 bases and J by 0 bases, leaving 16 bases between them. Per the germline V gene, CDR1 is MDHEN and CDR2 is SYDVKM. CDR3 region: CASSPADSIMNTEAFF. CDR3 nucleotides: TGTGCCAGCAGTCCTGCGGACAGCATCATGAACACTGAAGCTTTCTTT.

In this sample, this clonotype turned up many times. In DNA form, the CDR3 reads TGCAGTGCTAGAGAGCCAGGGTCGGATACGCAGTATTTT. Translated: CSAREPGSDTQYF. This chain joins TRBV20-1 and TRBJ2-3, with TRBD1 as a possible D gene (5 bases). Germline assignment: CDR1 DFQATT and CDR2 SNEGSKA (reference sequence). V shed 0 bases and J shed 6 bases, with 10 bases lying between them. The CDR3 spans 13 residues.

The chain has TRBV2 and TRBJ2-6; unclear D gene. Trimming removed 3 bases from V and 0 bases from J, with 6 bases in between. The germline gives CDR1 SNHLY, CDR2 FYNNEI. The CDR3 contains 15 residues. Here the CDR3 reads CASSEDPSGANVLTF. The CDR3 DNA follows: TGTGCCAGCAGTGAGGACCCCTCTGGGGCCAACGTCCTGACTTTC.

This clonotype came up a few times. The J gene is TRBJ1-1, the V gene TRBV6-2 or TRBV6-3, with 7 bases fitting TRBD1. CDR1 is MNHEY, CDR2 SVGEGT, per germline. The CDR3 sequence is 20 residues long. The trim removed 1 base at V and 0 bases at J, leaving 17 bases unmatched. The DNA of the CDR3 is TGTGCCAGCAGTTACTTTCCTTACAGGGGCGATACAAGGGTGAACACTGAAGCTTTCTTT. This sequence encodes CASSYFPYRGDTRVNTEAFF.

This clonotype has at least ten counts. The V call is TRBV10-2, the J call TRBJ2-7; 10 nucleotides align to TRBD1. After removal of 0 bases from V and 5 bases from J, the junction contained 1 base not matched to a gene. The CDR3 sequence is 14 residues long. In germline, CDR1 is WSHSY, CDR2 SAAADI. The CDR3 DNA reads as TGCGCCAGCAGTGAGTCGGGGACAGGGGACGAGCAGTACGTC. This translates into CASSESGTGDEQYV.

This clonotype has ten or more counts. The V call is TRBV20-1, the J call TRBJ1-1, with 7 nucleotides matching TRBD1. Unmatched junction bases numbered 7, after V lost 5 bases and J lost 1 base. The CDR3 is made up of 14 amino acids. Germline CDR1 and CDR2: DFQATT and SNEGSKA (reference sequence). CDR3 in amino acids: CSAQGGGRNTEAFF. DNA for the CDR3: TGCAGTGCTCAAGGGGGCGGACGGAACACTGAAGCTTTCTTT.

V is TRBV12-3 or TRBV12-4 and J is TRBJ1-4; 7 bases agree with TRBD1. The trim removed 6 bases at V and 4 bases at J, leaving 8 bases unmatched. The CDR3 is 15 amino acids. The CDR3 DNA is TGTGCCAGCAGCCACCGGGACAGAGTTAATGAAAAACTGTTTTTT. Its protein is CASSHRDRVNEKLFF.

The J gene is TRBJ2-1, the V gene TRBV20-1, with 9 bases fitting TRBD2. The CDR3 runs to 14 residues. Looked up from germline, CDR1 is DFQATT and CDR2 is SNEGSKA (reference sequence). V shed 3 bases, J shed 6 bases, and the junction held 6 bases outside the gene matches. The CDR3 spells CSARRGGRGNEQFF. CDR3 DNA sequence: TGCAGTGCTAGGCGGGGGGGCAGGGGCAATGAGCAGTTCTTC.

This clonotype has ten or more counts. The chain employs TRBV10-3 and TRBJ2-3; 8 bases are shared with TRBD2. This CDR3 has 15 amino acids. The ends lost 3 bases at V and 4 bases at J; junction bases unmatched: 6. In germline, CDR1 is ENHRY, CDR2 SYGVKD. CDR3 in amino acids: CAISDAGGAADTQYF. The DNA for the CDR3 is TGTGCCATCAGTGACGCGGGGGGCGCCGCAGATACGCAGTATTTT.

This clonotype was counted many times. CDR3 region: CASSQDPSREQYV. In nucleotides, the CDR3 is TGTGCCAGCAGCCAAGATCCTTCACGAGAGCAGTACGTC. V and J are TRBV3-1 and TRBJ2-7; D is undetermined. Deletions cut 0 bases from V and 7 bases from J, with 10 bases between. This CDR3 is built from 13 residues. Per the germline V gene, CDR1 is LGHDT and CDR2 is YNNKEL (reference sequence).

The chain couples TRBV6-1 to TRBJ1-1, with 9 bases fitting TRBD1. The CDR3 spans 14 residues. Germline V gives CDR1 MNHNS, CDR2 SASEGT. Unmatched junction bases numbered 8, after V lost 5 bases and J lost 7 bases. CDR3 in amino acids: CASSRQGGRGEAFF. For the CDR3, the DNA is TGTGCCAGCAGTCGACAGGGGGGACGAGGTGAAGCTTTCTTT.

This chain uses TRBV3-1 with TRBJ2-7; D is unclear. The CDR3 is 15 amino acids. Germline CDR1 reads LGHDT; CDR2 reads YNNKEL (reference sequence). CDR3 sequence (DNA): TGTGCCAGCGGCCAAGATCTCGGCGCCTCCTACGAGCAGTACGTC. Its translation is CASGQDLGASYEQYV.

This clonotype was detected a few times. The chain has TRBV20-1 and TRBJ2-3; possibly TRBD2 for D (6 bases). Germline-derived CDR1 and CDR2 are DFQATT and SNEGSKA (reference sequence). Between the trimmed V and J ends, which lost 5 bases and 4 bases, there was a span of 13 bases. The CDR3 totals 13 residues. The CDR3 reads CSAGSGVSDTQYF. The CDR3 region has the DNA TGCAGTGCTGGCTCGGGAGTCTCAGATACGCAGTATTTT.

The gene calls are TRBV6-1 and TRBJ1-3; D call uncertain. Trimming removed 6 bases at V and 1 base at J, with 10 bases between. This CDR3 is built from 14 residues. The germline CDR1 and CDR2 sequences are MNHNS and SASEGT. DNA for the CDR3: TGTGCCAGCAGGGGTGGGGATTCTGGAAACACCATATATTTT. Translation: CASRGGDSGNTIYF.

The J gene is TRBJ2-1, the V gene TRBV5-1; the match to TRBD2 covers 13 bases. The CDR3 runs to 17 residues. The V gene's germline CDR1 is SGHRS and CDR2 YFSETQ. V trimming: 2 bases; J trimming: 6 bases; junction bases outside the gene matches: 8. CDR3 residues: CASSLPGTSGVINEQFF. CDR3 DNA sequence: TGCGCCAGCAGCTTACCCGGGACTAGCGGGGTGATCAATGAGCAGTTCTTC.

This clonotype was counted a few times. The rearrangement links TRBV12-3 or TRBV12-4 to TRBJ1-5, with no clear D. Trimming shortened V by 3 bases and J by 7 bases, and 10 bases separated the two germline ends. This CDR3 has 13 residues. CDR3 loop: CASSLRVRQPQHF. DNA for the CDR3: TGTGCCAGCAGTTTGAGGGTACGGCAGCCCCAGCATTTT.

This clonotype was recorded a few times. This chain joins TRBV10-3 and TRBJ2-5, with D unclear. V lost 7 bases to trimming and J lost 1 base, with 13 bases between them. This CDR3 comprises 14 residues. CDR1 ENHRY and CDR2 SYGVKD come from the germline V gene. The CDR3 sequence: CAIKSRAAQETQYF. The DNA of the CDR3 is TGTGCCATCAAAAGTCGTGCAGCCCAAGAGACCCAGTACTTC.

This clonotype was observed a single time. The V gene is TRBV7-3, the J gene TRBJ2-6; a possible D gene is TRBD2 (6 bases). V was shortened by 5 bases and J by 2 bases, with 10 bases between the two germline ends. The CDR3 is 15 amino acids. Germline V gives CDR1 SGHTA, CDR2 FQGTGA. In DNA form, the CDR3 reads TGTGCCAGCAGCGACGGGGGTACTGGGGCCAACGTCCTGACTTTC. This encodes CASSDGGTGANVLTF. The full variable domain, its missing parts supplied by reference TRBV7-3 and TRBJ2-6, is GAGVSQTPSNKVTEKGKYVELRCDPISGHTALYWYRQSLGQGPEFLIYFQGTGAADDSGLPNDRFFAVRPEGSVSTLKIQRTERGDSAVYLCASSDGGTGANVLTFGAGSRLTVL.